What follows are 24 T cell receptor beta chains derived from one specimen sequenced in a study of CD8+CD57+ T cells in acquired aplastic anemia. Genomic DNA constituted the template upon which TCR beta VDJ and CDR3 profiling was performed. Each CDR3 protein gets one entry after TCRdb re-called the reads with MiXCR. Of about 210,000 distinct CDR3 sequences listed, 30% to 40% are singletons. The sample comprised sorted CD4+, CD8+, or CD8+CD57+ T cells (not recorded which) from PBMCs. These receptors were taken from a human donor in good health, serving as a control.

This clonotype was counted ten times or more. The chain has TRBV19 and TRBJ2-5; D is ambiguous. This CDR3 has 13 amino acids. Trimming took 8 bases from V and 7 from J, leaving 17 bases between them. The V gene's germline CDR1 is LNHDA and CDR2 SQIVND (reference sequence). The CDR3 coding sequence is TGTGCCAGTGGGCGAGGTTATGGGGTGACCCAGTACTTC. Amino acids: CASGRGYGVTQYF.

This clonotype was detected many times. CDR3 sequence reads: CASTSTGQRNTEAFF. The CDR3 bases are TGTGCCAGCACCTCGACGGGACAGCGGAACACTGAAGCTTTCTTT. The chain couples TRBV7-2 to TRBJ1-1; the match to TRBD1 covers 7 bases. CDR3 size: 15 residues. CDR1 and CDR2 from the germline V gene are SGHTA and FQGNSA. Trimming at V came to 7 bases and at J to 1 base, leaving 9 bases not matched to a gene. The whole variable domain, remainder taken from reference TRBV7-2 and TRBJ1-1, is GAGVSQSPSNKVTEKGKDVELRCDPISGHTALYWYRQSLGQGLEFLIYFQGNSAPDKSGLPSDRFSAERTGGSVSTLTIQRTQQEDSAVYLCASTSTGQRNTEAFFGQGTRLTVV.

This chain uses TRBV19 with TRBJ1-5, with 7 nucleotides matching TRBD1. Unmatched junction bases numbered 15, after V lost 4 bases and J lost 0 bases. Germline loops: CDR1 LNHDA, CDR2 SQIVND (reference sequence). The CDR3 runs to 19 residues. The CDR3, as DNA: TGTGCCAGTAGTAACCCTCACCGGGACAGAAGTTATAGCAATCAGCCCCAGCATTTT. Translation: CASSNPHRDRSYSNQPQHF.

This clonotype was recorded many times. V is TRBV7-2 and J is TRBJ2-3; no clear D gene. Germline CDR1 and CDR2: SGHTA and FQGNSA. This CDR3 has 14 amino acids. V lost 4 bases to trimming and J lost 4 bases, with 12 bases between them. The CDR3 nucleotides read TGTGCCAGCAGCTCCACACCGGTGTCAGATACGCAGTATTTT. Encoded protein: CASSSTPVSDTQYF.

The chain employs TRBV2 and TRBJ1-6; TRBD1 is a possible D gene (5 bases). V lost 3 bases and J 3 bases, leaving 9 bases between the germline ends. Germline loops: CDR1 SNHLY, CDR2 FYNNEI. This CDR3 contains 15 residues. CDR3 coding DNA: TGTGCCAGCAGTGAGTTGCAGGGCTATAATTCACCCCTCCACTTT. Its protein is CASSELQGYNSPLHF.

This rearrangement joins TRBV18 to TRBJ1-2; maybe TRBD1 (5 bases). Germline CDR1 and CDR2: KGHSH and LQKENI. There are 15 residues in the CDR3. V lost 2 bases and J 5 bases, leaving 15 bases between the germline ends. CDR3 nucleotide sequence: TGTGCCAGCTCACCATGGGAGGGGTTGCTGTATGGCTACACCTTC. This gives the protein CASSPWEGLLYGYTF. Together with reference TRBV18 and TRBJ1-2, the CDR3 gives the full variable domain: NAGVMQNPRHLVRRRGQEARLRCSPMKGHSHVYWYRQLPEEGLKFMVYLQKENIIDESGMPKERFSAEFPKEGPSILRIQQVVRGDSAAYFCASSPWEGLLYGYTFGSGTRLTVV.

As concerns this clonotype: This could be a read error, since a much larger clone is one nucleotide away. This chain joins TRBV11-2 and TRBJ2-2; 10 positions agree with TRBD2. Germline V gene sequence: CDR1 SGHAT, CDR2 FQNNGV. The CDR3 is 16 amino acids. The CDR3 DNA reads TGTGCCTGCAGCTTAGTAAGGACTAGCGGAATCGGGGAGCTGTTTTTT. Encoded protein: CACSLVRTSGIGELFF.

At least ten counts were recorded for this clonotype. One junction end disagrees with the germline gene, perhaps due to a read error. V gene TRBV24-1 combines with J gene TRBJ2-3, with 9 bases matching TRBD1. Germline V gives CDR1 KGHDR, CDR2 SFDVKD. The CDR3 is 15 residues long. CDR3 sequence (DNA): TGTGCCAGCAGTTTACGTGGGACAGGGTCCGATACGCAGTATTTT. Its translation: CASSLRGTGSDTQYF.

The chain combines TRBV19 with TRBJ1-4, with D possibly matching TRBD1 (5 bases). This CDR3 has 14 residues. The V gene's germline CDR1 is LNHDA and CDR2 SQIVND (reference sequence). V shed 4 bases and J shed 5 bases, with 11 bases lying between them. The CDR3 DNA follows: TGTGCCAGTAGTAGCGGGACTCAAAATGAAAAACTGTTTTTT. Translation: CASSSGTQNEKLFF. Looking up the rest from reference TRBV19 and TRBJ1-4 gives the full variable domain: DGGITQSPKYLFRKEGQNVTLSCEQNLNHDAMYWYRQDPGQGLRLIYYSQIVNDFQKGDIAEGYSVSREKKESFPLTVTSAQKNPTAFYLCASSSGTQNEKLFFGSGTQLSVL.

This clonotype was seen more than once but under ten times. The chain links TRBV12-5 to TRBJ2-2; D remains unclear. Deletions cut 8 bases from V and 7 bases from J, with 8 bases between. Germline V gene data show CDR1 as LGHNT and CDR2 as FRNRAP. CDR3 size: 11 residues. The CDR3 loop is CASWAGGELFF. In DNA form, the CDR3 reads TGTGCTAGTTGGGCCGGCGGGGAGCTGTTTTTT.

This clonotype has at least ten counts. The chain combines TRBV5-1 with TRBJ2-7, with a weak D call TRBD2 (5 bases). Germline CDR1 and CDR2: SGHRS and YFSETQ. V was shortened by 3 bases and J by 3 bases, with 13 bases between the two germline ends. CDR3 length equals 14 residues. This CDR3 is CASSYGGEGYEQYF. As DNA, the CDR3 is TGCGCCAGCAGCTACGGCGGCGAGGGCTACGAGCAGTACTTC.

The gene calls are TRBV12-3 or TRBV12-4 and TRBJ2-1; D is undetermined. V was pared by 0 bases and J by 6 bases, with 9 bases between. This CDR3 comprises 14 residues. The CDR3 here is CASSLAQASNEQFF. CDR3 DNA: TGTGCCAGCAGTTTAGCGCAGGCGTCCAATGAGCAGTTCTTC.

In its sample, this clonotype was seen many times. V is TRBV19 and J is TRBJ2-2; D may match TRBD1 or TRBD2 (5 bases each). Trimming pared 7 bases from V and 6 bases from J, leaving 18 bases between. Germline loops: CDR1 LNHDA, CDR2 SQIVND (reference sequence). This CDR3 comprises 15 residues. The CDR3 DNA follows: TGTGCCAGTATCTCGTCCAGGGAGTATGCCGGGGAGCTGTTTTTT. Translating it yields CASISSREYAGELFF.

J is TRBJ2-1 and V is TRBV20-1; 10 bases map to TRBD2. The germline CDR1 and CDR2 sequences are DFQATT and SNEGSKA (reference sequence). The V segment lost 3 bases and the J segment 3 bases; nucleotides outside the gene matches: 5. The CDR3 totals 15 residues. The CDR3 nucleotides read TGCAGTGCTAGTTTCATAGCGGGGGGCTACAATGAGCAGTTCTTC. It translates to CSASFIAGGYNEQFF.

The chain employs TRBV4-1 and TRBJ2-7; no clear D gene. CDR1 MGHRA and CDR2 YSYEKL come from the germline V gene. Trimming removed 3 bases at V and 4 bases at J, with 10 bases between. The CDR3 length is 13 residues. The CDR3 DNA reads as TGCGCCAGCAGCCAGACTCGGGTGTACGAGCAGTACTTC. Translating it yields CASSQTRVYEQYF.

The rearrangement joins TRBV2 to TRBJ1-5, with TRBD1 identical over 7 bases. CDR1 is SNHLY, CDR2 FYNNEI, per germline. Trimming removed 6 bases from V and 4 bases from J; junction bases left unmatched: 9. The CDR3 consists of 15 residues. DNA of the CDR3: TGTGCCAGCAGGGGTGGGACAGAGAGAAATCAGCCCCAGCATTTT. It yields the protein CASRGGTERNQPQHF.

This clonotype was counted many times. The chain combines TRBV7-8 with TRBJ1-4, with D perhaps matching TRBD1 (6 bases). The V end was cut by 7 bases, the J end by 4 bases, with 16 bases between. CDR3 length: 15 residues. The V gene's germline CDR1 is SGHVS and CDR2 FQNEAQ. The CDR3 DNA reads TGTGCCAGCATAGAAAGCCGGGACATTAATGAAAAACTGTTTTTT. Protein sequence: CASIESRDINEKLFF. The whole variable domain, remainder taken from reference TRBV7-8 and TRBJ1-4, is GAGVSQSPRYKVAKRGQDVALRCDPISGHVSLFWYQQALGQGPEFLTYFQNEAQLDKSGLPSDRFFAERPEGSVSTLKIQRTQQEDSAVYLCASIESRDINEKLFFGSGTQLSVL.

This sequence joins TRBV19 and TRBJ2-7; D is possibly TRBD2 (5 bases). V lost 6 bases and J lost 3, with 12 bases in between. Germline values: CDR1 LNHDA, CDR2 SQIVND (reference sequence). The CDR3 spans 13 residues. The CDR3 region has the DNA TGTGCCAGTAGAGAAAGCGGAGTCTACGAGCAGTACTTC. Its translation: CASRESGVYEQYF.

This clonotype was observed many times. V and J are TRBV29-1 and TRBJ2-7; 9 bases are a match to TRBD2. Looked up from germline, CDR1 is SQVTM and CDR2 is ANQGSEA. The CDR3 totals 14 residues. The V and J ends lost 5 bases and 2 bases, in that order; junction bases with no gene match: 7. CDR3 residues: CSVSGAGGAYEQYF. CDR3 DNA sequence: TGCAGCGTTTCCGGGGCGGGAGGGGCCTACGAGCAGTACTTC.

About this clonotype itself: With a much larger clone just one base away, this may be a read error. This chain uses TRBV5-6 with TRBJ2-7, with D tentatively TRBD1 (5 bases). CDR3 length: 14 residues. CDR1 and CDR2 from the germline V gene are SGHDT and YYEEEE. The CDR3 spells CASSLGKTGYERYF. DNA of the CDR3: TGTGCCAGCAGCTTGGGGAAAACAGGATACGAGCGGTACTTC.

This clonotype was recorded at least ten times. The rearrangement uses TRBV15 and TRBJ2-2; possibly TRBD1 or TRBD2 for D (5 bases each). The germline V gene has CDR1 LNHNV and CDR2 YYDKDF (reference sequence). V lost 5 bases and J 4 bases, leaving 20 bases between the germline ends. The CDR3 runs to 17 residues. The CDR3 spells CATSVPRGASGTGELFF. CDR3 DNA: TGTGCCACCAGCGTTCCACGGGGCGCTTCGGGCACCGGGGAGCTGTTTTTT.

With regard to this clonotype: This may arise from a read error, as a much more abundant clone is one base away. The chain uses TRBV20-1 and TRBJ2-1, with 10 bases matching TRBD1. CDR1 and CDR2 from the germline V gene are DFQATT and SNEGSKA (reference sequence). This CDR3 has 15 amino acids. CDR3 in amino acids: CSVRDGTGAGNEQFF. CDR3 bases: TGCAGTGTTAGAGATGGGACAGGGGCGGGTAATGAGCAGTTCTTC.

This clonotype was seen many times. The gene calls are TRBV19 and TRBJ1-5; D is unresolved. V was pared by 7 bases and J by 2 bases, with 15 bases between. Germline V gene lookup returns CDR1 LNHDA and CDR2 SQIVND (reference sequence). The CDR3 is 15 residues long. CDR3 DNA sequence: TGTGCCAGTACTGAAAGACGCCTAGGCAATCAGCCCCAGCATTTT. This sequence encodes CASTERRLGNQPQHF.

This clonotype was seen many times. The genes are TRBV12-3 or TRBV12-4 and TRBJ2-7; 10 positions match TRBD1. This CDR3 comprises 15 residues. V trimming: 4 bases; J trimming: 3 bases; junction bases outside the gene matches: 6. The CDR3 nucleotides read TGTGCCAGCAGTTCCTGGGACAGGGGCTACTACGAGCAGTACTTC. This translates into CASSSWDRGYYEQYF.